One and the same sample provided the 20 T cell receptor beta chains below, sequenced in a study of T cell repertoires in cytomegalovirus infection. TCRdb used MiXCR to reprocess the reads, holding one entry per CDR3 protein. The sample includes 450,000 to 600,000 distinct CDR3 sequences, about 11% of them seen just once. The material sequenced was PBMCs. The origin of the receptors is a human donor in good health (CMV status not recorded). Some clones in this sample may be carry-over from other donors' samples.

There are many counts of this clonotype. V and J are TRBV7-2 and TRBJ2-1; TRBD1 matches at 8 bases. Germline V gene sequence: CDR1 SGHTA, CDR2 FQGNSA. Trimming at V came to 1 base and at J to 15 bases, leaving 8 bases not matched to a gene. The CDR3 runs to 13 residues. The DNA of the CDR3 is TGTGCCAGCAGCTTAGAGGACAGGGCCCGGTGGTTCTTC. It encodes CASSLEDRARWFF.

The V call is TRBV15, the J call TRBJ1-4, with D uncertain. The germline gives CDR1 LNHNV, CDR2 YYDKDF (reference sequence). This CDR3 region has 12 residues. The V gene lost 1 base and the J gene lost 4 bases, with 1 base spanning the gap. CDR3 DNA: TGTGCCACCAGCAGAGTTAATGAAAAACTGTTTTTT. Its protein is CATSRVNEKLFF.

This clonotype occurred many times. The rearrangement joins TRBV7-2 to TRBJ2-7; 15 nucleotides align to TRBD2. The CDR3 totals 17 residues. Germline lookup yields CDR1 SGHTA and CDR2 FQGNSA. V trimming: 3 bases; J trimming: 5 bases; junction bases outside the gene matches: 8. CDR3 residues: CASSFPGLAGGRDEQYF. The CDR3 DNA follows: TGTGCCAGCAGCTTCCCGGGACTAGCGGGAGGAAGAGACGAGCAGTACTTC.

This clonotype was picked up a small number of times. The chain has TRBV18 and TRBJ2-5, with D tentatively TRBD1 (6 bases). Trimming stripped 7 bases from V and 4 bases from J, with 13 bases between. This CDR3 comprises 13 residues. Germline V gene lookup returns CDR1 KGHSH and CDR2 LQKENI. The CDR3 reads CASFKGEPETQYF. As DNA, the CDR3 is TGTGCCAGCTTCAAGGGGGAACCAGAGACCCAGTACTTC.

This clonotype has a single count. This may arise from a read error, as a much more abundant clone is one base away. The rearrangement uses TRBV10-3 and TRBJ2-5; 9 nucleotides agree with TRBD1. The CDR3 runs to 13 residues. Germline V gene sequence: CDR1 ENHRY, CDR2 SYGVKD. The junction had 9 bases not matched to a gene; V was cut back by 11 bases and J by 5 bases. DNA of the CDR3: TGTGCCTATGCTTGGGACAGGGCCGAGACCCAGTACTTC. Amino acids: CAYAWDRAETQYF.

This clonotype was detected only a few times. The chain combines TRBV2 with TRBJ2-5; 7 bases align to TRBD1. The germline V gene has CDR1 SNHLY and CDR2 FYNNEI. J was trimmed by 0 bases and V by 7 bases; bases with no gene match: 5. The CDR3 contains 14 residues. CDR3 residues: CASNLQGYQETQYF. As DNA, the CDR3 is TGTGCCAGCAACCTACAGGGGTACCAAGAGACCCAGTACTTC. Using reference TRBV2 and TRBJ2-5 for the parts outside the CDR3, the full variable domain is EPEVTQTPSHQVTQMGQEVILRCVPISNHLYFYWYRQILGQKVEFLVSFYNNEISEKSEIFDDQFSVERPDGSNFTLKIRSTKLEDSAMYFCASNLQGYQETQYFGPGTRLLVL.

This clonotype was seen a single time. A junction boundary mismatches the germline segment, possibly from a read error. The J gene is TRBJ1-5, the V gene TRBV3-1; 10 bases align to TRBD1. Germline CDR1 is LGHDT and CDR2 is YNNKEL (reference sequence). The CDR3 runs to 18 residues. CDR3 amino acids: CASSKDPWTGDRGQPQHF. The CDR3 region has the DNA TGTGCCAGCAGCAAAGATCCCTGGACGGGGGACAGGGGACAGCCCCAGCATTTT.

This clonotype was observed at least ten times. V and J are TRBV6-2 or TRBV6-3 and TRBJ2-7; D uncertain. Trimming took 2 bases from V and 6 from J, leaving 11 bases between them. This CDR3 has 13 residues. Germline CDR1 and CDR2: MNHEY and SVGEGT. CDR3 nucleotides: TGTGCCAGCAGTTACAAGGGTTGGGGCGAGCAGTACTTC. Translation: CASSYKGWGEQYF.

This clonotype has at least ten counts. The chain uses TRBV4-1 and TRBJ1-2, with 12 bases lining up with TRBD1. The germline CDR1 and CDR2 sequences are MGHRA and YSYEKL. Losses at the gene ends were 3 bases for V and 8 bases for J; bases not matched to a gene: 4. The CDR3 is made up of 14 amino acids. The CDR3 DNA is TGCGCCAGCAGCCAGCCCGGGACAGGGGGCGGCTACACCTTC. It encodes CASSQPGTGGGYTF.

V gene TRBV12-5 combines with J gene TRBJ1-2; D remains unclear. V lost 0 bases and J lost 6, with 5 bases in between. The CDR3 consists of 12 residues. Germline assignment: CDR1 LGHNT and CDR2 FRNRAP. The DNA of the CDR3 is TGTGCTAGTGGTTTGGTCCGGGATGGCTACACCTTC. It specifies CASGLVRDGYTF.

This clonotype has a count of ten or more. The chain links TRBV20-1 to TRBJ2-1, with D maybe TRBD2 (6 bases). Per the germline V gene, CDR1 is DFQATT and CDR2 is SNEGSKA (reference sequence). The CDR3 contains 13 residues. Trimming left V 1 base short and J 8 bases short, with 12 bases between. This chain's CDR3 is CSARAGVEDEQFF. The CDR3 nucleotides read TGCAGTGCTAGAGCGGGAGTGGAAGATGAGCAGTTCTTC.

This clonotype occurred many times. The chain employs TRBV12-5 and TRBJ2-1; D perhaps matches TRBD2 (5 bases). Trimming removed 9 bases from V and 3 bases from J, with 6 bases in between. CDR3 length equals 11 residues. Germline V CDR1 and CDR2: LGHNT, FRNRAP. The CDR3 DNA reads TGTGCTAGCCGGGACTACAATGAGCAGTTCTTC. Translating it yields CASRDYNEQFF.

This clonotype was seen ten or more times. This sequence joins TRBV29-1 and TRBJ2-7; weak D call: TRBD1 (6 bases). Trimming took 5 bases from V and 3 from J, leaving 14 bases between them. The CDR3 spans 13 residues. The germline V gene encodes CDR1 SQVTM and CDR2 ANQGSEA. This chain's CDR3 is CSVYRDNYYEQYF. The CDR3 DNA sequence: TGCAGCGTTTACCGGGACAACTACTACGAGCAGTACTTC.

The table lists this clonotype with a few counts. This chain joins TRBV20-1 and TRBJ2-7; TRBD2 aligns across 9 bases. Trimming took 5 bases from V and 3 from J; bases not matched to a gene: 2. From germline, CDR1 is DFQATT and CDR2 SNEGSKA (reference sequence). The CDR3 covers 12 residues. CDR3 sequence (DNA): TGCAGTGCTTTAGCGGGAGTCTACGAGCAGTACTTC. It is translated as CSALAGVYEQYF.

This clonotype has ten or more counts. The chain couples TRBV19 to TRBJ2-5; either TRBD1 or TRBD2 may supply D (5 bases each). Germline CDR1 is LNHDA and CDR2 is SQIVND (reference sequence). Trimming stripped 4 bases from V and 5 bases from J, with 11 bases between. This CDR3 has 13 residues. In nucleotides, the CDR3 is TGTGCCAGTAGTAAGGGCTGGGGGGAGACCCAGTACTTC. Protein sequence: CASSKGWGETQYF.

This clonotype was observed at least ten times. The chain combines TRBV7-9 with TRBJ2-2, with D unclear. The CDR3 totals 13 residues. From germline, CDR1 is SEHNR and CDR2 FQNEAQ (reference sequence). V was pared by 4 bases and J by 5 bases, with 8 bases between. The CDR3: CASSSPLTGELFF. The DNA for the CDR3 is TGTGCCAGCAGCTCACCGTTAACCGGGGAGCTGTTTTTT.

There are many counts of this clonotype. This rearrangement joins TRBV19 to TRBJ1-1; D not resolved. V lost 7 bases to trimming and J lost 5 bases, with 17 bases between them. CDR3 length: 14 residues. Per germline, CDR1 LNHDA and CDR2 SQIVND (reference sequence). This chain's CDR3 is CASMKRVRGTEAFF. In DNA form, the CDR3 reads TGTGCCAGTATGAAGAGGGTTAGAGGAACTGAAGCTTTCTTT.

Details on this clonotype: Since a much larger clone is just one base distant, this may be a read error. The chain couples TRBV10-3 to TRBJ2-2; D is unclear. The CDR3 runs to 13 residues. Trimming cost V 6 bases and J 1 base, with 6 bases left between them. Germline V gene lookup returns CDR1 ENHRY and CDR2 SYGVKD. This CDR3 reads CAISPGNTGELFF. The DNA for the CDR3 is TGTGCCATCAGCCCAGGGAACACCGGGGAGCTGTTTTTT.

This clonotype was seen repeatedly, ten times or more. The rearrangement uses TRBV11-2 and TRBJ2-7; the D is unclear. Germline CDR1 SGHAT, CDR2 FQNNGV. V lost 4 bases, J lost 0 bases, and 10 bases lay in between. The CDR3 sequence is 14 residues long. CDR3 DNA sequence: TGTGCCAGCAGCTCGCAGCTCCCCTCCTACGAGCAGTACTTC. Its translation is CASSSQLPSYEQYF. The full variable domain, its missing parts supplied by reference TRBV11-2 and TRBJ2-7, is EAGVAQSPRYKIIEKRQSVAFWCNPISGHATLYWYQQILGQGPKLLIQFQNNGVVDDSQLPKDRFSAERLKGVDSTLKIQPAKLEDSAVYLCASSSQLPSYEQYFGPGTRLTVT.

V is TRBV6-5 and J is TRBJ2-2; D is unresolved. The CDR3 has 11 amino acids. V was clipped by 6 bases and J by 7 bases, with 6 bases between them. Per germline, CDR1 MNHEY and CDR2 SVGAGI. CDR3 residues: CASRDGGELFF. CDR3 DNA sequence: TGTGCCAGCAGGGATGGCGGGGAGCTGTTTTTT.